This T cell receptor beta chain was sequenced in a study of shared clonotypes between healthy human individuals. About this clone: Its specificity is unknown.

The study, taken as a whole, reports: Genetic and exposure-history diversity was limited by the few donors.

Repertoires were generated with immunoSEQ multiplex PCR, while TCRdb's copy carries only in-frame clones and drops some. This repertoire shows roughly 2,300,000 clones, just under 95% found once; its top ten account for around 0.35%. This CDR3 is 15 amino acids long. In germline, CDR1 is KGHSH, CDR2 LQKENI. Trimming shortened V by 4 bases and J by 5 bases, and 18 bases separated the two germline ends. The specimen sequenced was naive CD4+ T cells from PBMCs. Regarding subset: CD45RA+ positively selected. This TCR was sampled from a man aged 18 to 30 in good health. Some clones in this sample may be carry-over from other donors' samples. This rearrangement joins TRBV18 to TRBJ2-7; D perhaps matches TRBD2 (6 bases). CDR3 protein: CASSRQGGAANEQYF. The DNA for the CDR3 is TGTGCCAGCTCACGCCAAGGAGGGGCGGCCAACGAGCAGTACTTC.